This T cell receptor (beta chain) was captured in a study of identical twins. Everyone who gave samples was a healthy Caucasian. Between the trimmed V and J ends, which lost 5 bases and 2 bases, there was a span of 9 bases. Germline V gene data show CDR1 as SEHNR and CDR2 as FQNEAQ (reference sequence). This CDR3 comprises 13 residues. Unique molecular identifiers were present on the cDNA, which also gained a universal primer site by template switching. TCRdb independently ran MiXCR on the 5' RACE reads; one entry per CDR3 protein. The sample lists 200,000 to 300,000 distinct CDR3 sequences; roughly a tenth were seen once. This clonotype was recorded a few times.

The chain recombines TRBV7-9 with TRBJ1-2; D gene ambiguous. The sequenced material came from memory T cells sorted from blood. The receptor was isolated from a man aged 45-65 years in good health. The CDR3 DNA reads as TGTGCCAGCAGCCCCGACGGAAACTATGGCTACACCTTC. This encodes CASSPDGNYGYTF.